The 22 T cell receptor beta chains below come from one sample, sequenced in a study of blood T cells in healthy people across ages (dated by TCRdb to about 2015). The library was built by means of 5' RACE. Sequencing used an Illumina HiSeq 2500. A second 7 to 11 cycle PCR used a sample-barcoded 5' primer and a J-beta primer mix. Clones were called with MiXCR by TCRdb after fastp trimmed the public reads at Q25, and only in-frame beta chains were retained. Rows with a matching CDR3 protein are joined into one entry that keeps the most common DNA and genes. The sample yields over 950,000 distinct CDR3 sequences; roughly 47% were counted once. Jointly, the top ten make up roughly 23% of the sample. The sequenced sample consisted of blood. The receptor set was obtained from a woman in her sixties or seventies in good health.

This chain connects TRBV4-2 to TRBJ2-7, with D unresolved. The germline gives CDR1 LGHNA, CDR2 YNFKEQ. The CDR3 is 15 amino acids. The V end was cut by 0 bases, the J end by 2 bases, with 11 bases between. The CDR3 region has the DNA TGTGCCAGCAGCCAAGATCGGGCGGAGACCTACGAGCAGTACTTC. This codes for CASSQDRAETYEQYF.

The gene calls are TRBV7-9 and TRBJ2-1; D gene unclear. V lost 5 bases and J lost 4, with 12 bases in between. The CDR3 extends over 14 amino acids. In germline, CDR1 is SEHNR, CDR2 FQNEAQ (reference sequence). This CDR3 is CASSKGSTYNEQFF. In nucleotides, the CDR3 is TGTGCCAGCAGCAAGGGAAGTACGTACAATGAGCAGTTCTTC.

This chain uses TRBV21-1 with TRBJ2-7. TRBV21-1 is assigned pseudogene status. The CDR3 runs to 13 residues. CDR3 in DNA: TGTGCCAGCCCCAATCGGCGTTCCTACGAGCAGTACTTC. It specifies CASPNRRSYEQYF.

As regards this clonotype: This may arise from a read error, as a much more abundant clone is one base away. The chain carries TRBV4-2 and TRBJ2-3, with unresolved D. CDR1 LGHNA and CDR2 YNFKEQ come from the germline V gene. The CDR3 extends over 14 amino acids. The DNA for the CDR3 is TGTGCCGGCAGCCAAGATGAGGCCCGGGATACGCAGTATTTT. Protein sequence: CAGSQDEARDTQYF.

The J gene is TRBJ2-7, the V gene TRBV7-6; 12 bases line up with TRBD1. This CDR3 contains 15 residues. The V gene end was trimmed by 5 bases and the J gene end by 4 bases; junction bases not matched to a gene: 6. Germline lookup yields CDR1 SGHVS and CDR2 FNYEAQ. The DNA for the CDR3 is TGTGCCAGCAGCCCCTTGGGACAGGGGGCATACGAGCAGTACTTC. This translates into CASSPLGQGAYEQYF. The complete variable domain, with remaining parts taken from reference TRBV7-6 and TRBJ2-7, reads GAGVSQSPRYKVTKRGQDVALRCDPISGHVSLYWYRQALGQGPEFLTYFNYEAQQDKSGLPNDRFSAERPEGSISTLTIQRTEQRDSAMYRCASSPLGQGAYEQYFGPGTRLTVT.

The chain employs TRBV28 and TRBJ2-7; D possibly matches TRBD1 or TRBD2 (5 bases each). The CDR3 is made up of 15 amino acids. V lost 5 bases, J lost 4 bases, and 18 bases lay in between. Looked up from germline, CDR1 is MDHEN and CDR2 is SYDVKM. CDR3 residues: CASSRLQGRPYEQYF. CDR3 nucleotides: TGTGCCAGCAGTCGCCTCCAGGGACGGCCATACGAGCAGTACTTC. The variable domain in full, completed from reference TRBV28 and TRBJ2-7, reads DVKVTQSSRYLVKRTGEKVFLECVQDMDHENMFWYRQDPGLGLRLIYFSYDVKMKEKGDIPEGYSVSREKKERFSLILESASTNQTSMYLCASSRLQGRPYEQYFGPGTRLTVT.

The chain joins TRBV5-1 to TRBJ2-4, with D perhaps TRBD1 or TRBD2 (6 bases each). Trimming removed 0 bases from V and 8 bases from J, with 15 bases in between. The CDR3 extends over 15 amino acids. CDR1 and CDR2 (germline): SGHRS, YFSETQ. The CDR3 bases are TGCGCCAGCAGCTTGGGAGCCGGGGGCCGAGACATTCAGTACTTC. It is translated as CASSLGAGGRDIQYF.

V gene TRBV28 combines with J gene TRBJ2-5; TRBD1 matches at 8 bases. V lost 4 bases to trimming and J lost 4 bases; unmatched junction nucleotides: 8. Looked up from germline, CDR1 is MDHEN and CDR2 is SYDVKM. This CDR3 comprises 15 residues. Written as DNA, the CDR3 is TGTGCCAGCAGTTCCAAGGACAGGGAGTTAGAGACCCAGTACTTC. Translated: CASSSKDRELETQYF.

The chain uses TRBV3-1 and TRBJ2-7; 7 bases agree with TRBD2. The germline CDR1 and CDR2 sequences are LGHDT and YNNKEL (reference sequence). The CDR3 is 15 residues long. V trimming: 6 bases; J trimming: 7 bases; junction bases outside the gene matches: 15. The CDR3 nucleotides read TGTGCCAGCAGGCACGGGACTATGGAGGTCAATGAGCAGTACTTC. Protein sequence: CASRHGTMEVNEQYF.

This chain links TRBV5-1 with TRBJ1-5, with 12 positions matching TRBD1. Germline V gene data show CDR1 as SGHRS and CDR2 as YFSETQ. This CDR3 is built from 19 residues. Trimming at V came to 0 bases and at J to 0 bases, leaving 7 bases not matched to a gene. The CDR3 region has the DNA TGCGCCAGCAGCTTGGGCCGGGACAGGGGGCTGTCTAGCAATCAGCCCCAGCATTTT. Translated: CASSLGRDRGLSSNQPQHF.

This chain joins TRBV6-5 and TRBJ2-5; 9 positions match TRBD2. CDR1 and CDR2 from the germline V gene are MNHEY and SVGAGI. After removal of 11 bases from V and 11 bases from J, the junction contained 18 bases not matched to a gene. The CDR3 consists of 14 residues. The CDR3 protein is CARRTSVVYNEQYF. The CDR3 DNA follows: TGTGCCCGTCGGACTAGCGTAGTTTACAATGAGCAGTACTTC.

The chain uses TRBV25-1 and TRBJ2-7; 12 bases align to TRBD1. The CDR3 length is 15 residues. Germline loops: CDR1 MGHDK, CDR2 SYGVNS. V shed 3 bases, J shed 3 bases, and the junction held 3 bases outside the gene matches. CDR3 in DNA: TGTGCCAGCAGTGACCGGGACAGGGGGCTCTACGAGCAGTACTTC. This encodes CASSDRDRGLYEQYF.

Comments on this clonotype: A read error may be the cause here, since a much bigger clone is one base away. The V gene is TRBV2, the J gene TRBJ2-3; weak D call: TRBD2 (5 bases). V was trimmed by 6 bases and J by 5 bases, leaving 9 bases between them. This CDR3 is 12 amino acids long. Germline assignment: CDR1 SNHLY and CDR2 FYNNEI. The CDR3 sequence is CASRVTRDTQYF. Here the CDR3 DNA reads TGTGCCAGCAGGGTTACTAGAGATACGCAGTATTTT.

The chain is built from TRBV24-1 and TRBJ2-3; 10 nucleotides align to TRBD2. The trim removed 2 bases at V and 4 bases at J, leaving 8 bases unmatched. The CDR3 has 17 amino acids. Germline assignment: CDR1 KGHDR and CDR2 SFDVKD. The CDR3 loop reads CATSDSIKREGPDTQYF. The CDR3 DNA is TGTGCCACCAGTGATTCCATTAAGCGGGAGGGCCCAGATACGCAGTATTTT.

The chain carries TRBV27 and TRBJ2-7, with 7 bases aligning to TRBD2. The J call may not be correct, given that the DNA end is closer to TRBJ2-4. The CDR3 has 11 residues. CDR1 and CDR2 from the germline V gene are MNHEY and SMNVEV (reference sequence). In nucleotides, the CDR3 is TGTGCCAGCACTAGCGGAAACATTCAGTACTTC. Its protein is CASTSGNIQYF.

This chain uses TRBV10-3 with TRBJ1-2, with D unclear. V gave up 4 bases and J gave up 2 bases, with 8 bases separating them. The CDR3 consists of 13 residues. Germline V CDR1 and CDR2: ENHRY, SYGVKD. CDR3 protein: CAISGEDNYGYTF. CDR3 DNA: TGTGCCATCAGTGGGGAAGACAACTATGGCTACACCTTC.

The genes are TRBV3-1 and TRBJ2-1; 15 nucleotides agree with TRBD2. This CDR3 has 17 amino acids. V lost 8 bases and J lost 4; bases outside the gene matches: 9. The germline CDR1 and CDR2 sequences are LGHDT and YNNKEL (reference sequence). This chain's CDR3 is CASVGLAGGLGYNEQFF. The CDR3 DNA reads as TGTGCCAGCGTGGGACTAGCGGGAGGTTTGGGTTACAATGAGCAGTTCTTC.

In this sample, this clonotype turned up a few times. Here the CDR3 DNA reads TGTGCCAGCAGCCAATCTAGAGGGTCCTACGAGCAGTACTTC. Protein: CASSQSRGSYEQYF. V usage is TRBV4-2 and J usage is TRBJ2-7; tentatively, D is TRBD2 (5 bases). The V gene's germline CDR1 is LGHNA and CDR2 YNFKEQ. This CDR3 region has 14 residues. Trimming took off 2 bases at V and 1 base at J, with 9 bases between the two ends.

This clonotype was seen a handful of times. The CDR3 sequence: CASSSGQGLNIQYF. CDR3 DNA sequence: TGTGCCAGCAGTTCCGGACAGGGCTTGAACATTCAGTACTTC. The chain uses TRBV27 and TRBJ2-4; 8 nucleotides line up with TRBD1. This CDR3 region has 14 residues. J was trimmed by 7 bases and V by 4 bases; bases with no gene match: 6. Germline V gene sequence: CDR1 MNHEY, CDR2 SMNVEV (reference sequence).

The chain couples TRBV4-2 to TRBJ2-5, with a possible D match to TRBD2 (6 bases). The CDR3 sequence is 16 residues long. The ends were cut back, 2 bases at V and 0 bases at J, with 13 bases in the middle. Germline lookup yields CDR1 LGHNA and CDR2 YNFKEQ. CDR3 sequence reads: CASSQKNWDYQETQYF. CDR3 coding DNA: TGTGCCAGCAGCCAAAAAAACTGGGACTACCAAGAGACCCAGTACTTC.

This rearrangement joins TRBV20-1 to TRBJ2-7, with D uncertain. Trimming left V 0 bases short and J 3 bases short, with 6 bases between. Germline CDR1 reads DFQATT; CDR2 reads SNEGSKA (reference sequence). The length of the CDR3 is 12 residues. CDR3 sequence (DNA): TGCAGTGCTAGAGAAGGCGACTACGAGCAGTACTTC. It is translated as CSAREGDYEQYF.

The gene calls are TRBV20-1 and TRBJ2-3; D is ambiguous. From germline, CDR1 is DFQATT and CDR2 SNEGSKA (reference sequence). Trimming cost V 6 bases and J 5 bases, with 6 bases left between them. The CDR3 covers 10 residues. The CDR3, as DNA: TGCAGTGCGGGCGAAGATACGCAGTATTTT. This gives the protein CSAGEDTQYF.